A single sample is the source of the 21 T cell receptor beta chains below, sequenced in a study of post-analysis software for immune sequencing data. The antigens of these receptors remain unknown. Libraries were made from TCR beta cDNA, and they carried unique molecular identifiers. TCRdb re-called the PCR reads with MiXCR, one entry per CDR3 protein. The table has 250,000 to 300,000 distinct CDR3 sequences, 30% to 45% seen once; the top ten hold around 4.8%. Study-level findings and limits: Controls showed lower frequencies than patients for several TRBV segments, and TRBV5-6, TRBV5-1 and TRBV20-1 were among these.

Sequences were obtained from blood. The source is a girl aged 5-17 years with multiple sclerosis.

This rearrangement joins TRBV4-3 to TRBJ2-1; 12 positions match TRBD2. The CDR3 is 16 amino acids. From germline, CDR1 is LGHNA and CDR2 YSLEER. The J segment lost 8 bases and the V segment lost 0 bases, leaving 5 bases of the junction unmatched. CDR3 coding DNA: TGCGCCAGCAGCCAAGATTTTGCTAGCGGGGGGGATGAGCAGTTCTTC. This codes for CASSQDFASGGDEQFF.

Turning to this clonotype: A much larger clone sits a single nucleotide away, making a read error possible. This chain links TRBV6-1 with TRBJ2-4; 7 bases are a match to TRBD2. TRBJ2-7 matches the DNA end more closely, so the J call is doubtful. In germline, CDR1 is MNHNS, CDR2 SASEGT. The CDR3 spans 14 residues. The CDR3: CASGEPSGVYEQYF. CDR3 bases: TGTGCCAGCGGTGAGCCTAGCGGAGTTTACGAGCAGTACTTC.

This clonotype was seen many times. CDR3 DNA: TGTGCCACCAGCAGGGTGGACACCTCAGATACGCAGTATTTT. Protein: CATSRVDTSDTQYF. The chain carries TRBV15 and TRBJ2-3, with a possible D match to TRBD1 (5 bases). V lost 3 bases and J lost 4, with 11 bases in between. From germline, CDR1 is LNHNV and CDR2 YYDKDF (reference sequence). This CDR3 is built from 14 residues.

The chain is built from TRBV20-1 and TRBJ2-7, with a weak D call TRBD1 (5 bases). This CDR3 has 12 residues. CDR1 and CDR2 (germline): DFQATT, SNEGSKA (reference sequence). Trimming removed 3 bases at V and 1 base at J, with 7 bases between. The CDR3 loop reads CSASRGSYEQYF. The CDR3 nucleotides are TGCAGTGCTAGTAGGGGATCCTACGAGCAGTACTTC.

This clonotype came up many times. Sequence at one end of the junction differs from germline and may be a read error. This chain connects TRBV5-1 to TRBJ1-1; D is unclear. Germline values: CDR1 SGHRS, CDR2 YFSETQ. CDR3 length: 13 amino acids. CDR3: CASSLAVGTEAFF. The CDR3 region has the DNA TGTGCCAGCAGCTTAGCTGTGGGGACTGAAGCTTTCTTT.

The CDR3 nucleotides are TGTGCCAGCAGTTTCGGACAGGGGGCAGCCGAAGCTTTCTTT. Its protein product is CASSFGQGAAEAFF. The chain is built from TRBV12-3 or TRBV12-4 and TRBJ1-1; TRBD1 aligns across 11 bases. CDR3 size: 14 residues. The J segment lost 8 bases and the V segment lost 3 bases, leaving 5 bases of the junction unmatched.

In its sample, this clonotype was seen many times. The chain is built from TRBV7-2 and TRBJ2-5; D might be TRBD2 (5 bases). V lost 5 bases, J lost 5 bases, and 15 bases lay in between. Germline lookup yields CDR1 SGHTA and CDR2 FQGNSA. This CDR3 has 14 amino acids. CDR3 coding DNA: TGTGCCAGCAGCCGCGGAAACACGGGGGAGACCCAGTACTTC. The encoded protein is CASSRGNTGETQYF.

This clonotype was counted between two and nine times. This chain links TRBV28 with TRBJ1-5; D unclear. Germline CDR1 reads MDHEN; CDR2 reads SYDVKM. The CDR3 contains 12 residues. Trimming shortened V by 8 bases and J by 4 bases, and 9 bases separated the two germline ends. This CDR3 reads CASYAENQPQHF. The CDR3 region has the DNA TGTGCCAGCTATGCGGAAAATCAGCCCCAGCATTTT.

The sample holds many counts of this clonotype. The chain recombines TRBV3-1 with TRBJ2-7; TRBD1 or TRBD2 may be the D gene (5 bases each). Germline V gives CDR1 LGHDT, CDR2 YNNKEL (reference sequence). This CDR3 contains 14 residues. Trimming took 0 bases from V and 3 from J, leaving 9 bases between them. CDR3 nucleotides: TGTGCCAGCAGCCAAGACCCAGGGAGCTACGAGCAGTACTTC. Its translation: CASSQDPGSYEQYF.

This clonotype was recorded at least ten times. The rearrangement joins TRBV18 to TRBJ1-2; D call uncertain. The CDR3 spans 14 residues. V lost 8 bases and J lost 1, with 14 bases in between. Germline loops: CDR1 KGHSH, CDR2 LQKENI. For the CDR3, the DNA is TGTGCCAGCAGTCCCGGTGGGGTTAACTATGGCTACACCTTC. Protein sequence: CASSPGGVNYGYTF.

About this clonotype itself: At one of its ends the junction is not consistent with the germline gene, which may arise from a read error. V gene TRBV5-1 combines with J gene TRBJ2-1, with TRBD1 matching over 8 bases. Germline V gene sequence: CDR1 SGHRS, CDR2 YFSETQ. The length of the CDR3 is 14 residues. The CDR3 region is CTSSLTGAYNEQFF. CDR3 coding DNA: TGCACCAGCAGCCTGACAGGGGCCTACAATGAGCAGTTCTTC.

This clonotype was seen repeatedly, ten times or more. V and J are TRBV20-1 and TRBJ1-6; D may be TRBD1 (6 bases). Germline V CDR1 and CDR2: DFQATT, SNEGSKA (reference sequence). This CDR3 has 15 residues. V dropped 5 bases and J dropped 4 bases, with 15 bases sitting between them. The CDR3 region is CSAGRQANYNSPLHF. The CDR3 nucleotides are TGCAGTGCTGGTAGACAGGCAAATTATAATTCACCCCTCCACTTT.

There are a few counts of this clonotype. V is TRBV6-6 and J is TRBJ2-5; 7 bases are shared with TRBD1. J gave up 2 bases and V 5 bases, and 5 bases lay outside the gene matches. CDR3 length: 14 residues. From germline, CDR1 is MNHNY and CDR2 SVGAGI (reference sequence). The CDR3 region is CASSNRDSQETQYF. The DNA of the CDR3 is TGTGCCAGCAGTAATCGGGACAGTCAAGAGACCCAGTACTTC.

This clonotype was picked up many times. The chain has TRBV9 and TRBJ2-1; TRBD2 aligns across 11 bases. The length of the CDR3 is 15 residues. Germline V gives CDR1 SGDLS, CDR2 YYNGEE. After removal of 3 bases from V and 5 bases from J, the junction contained 4 bases not matched to a gene. CDR3 coding DNA: TGTGCCAGCAGCGCTTTGGGACTAGCGGACAATGAGCAGTTCTTC. Protein sequence: CASSALGLADNEQFF. The variable domain in full, completed from reference TRBV9 and TRBJ2-1, reads DSGVTQTPKHLITATGQRVTLRCSPRSGDLSVYWYQQSLDQGLQFLIQYYNGEERAKGNILERFSAQQFPDLHSELNLSSLELGDSALYFCASSALGLADNEQFFGPGTRLTVL.

This clonotype appeared a few times. The chain has TRBV7-6 and TRBJ2-2; D is possibly TRBD1 (6 bases). The CDR3 has 15 residues. The V gene lost 7 bases and the J gene lost 0 bases, with 12 bases spanning the gap. The germline V gene encodes CDR1 SGHVS and CDR2 FNYEAQ. This CDR3 is CASNGQLANTGELFF. In nucleotides, the CDR3 is TGTGCCAGCAACGGACAGCTCGCGAACACCGGGGAGCTGTTTTTT.

The chain uses TRBV20-1 and TRBJ2-3; D gene uncertain. CDR3 length: 15 residues. Deletions cut 0 bases from V and 0 bases from J, with 10 bases between. The germline gives CDR1 DFQATT, CDR2 SNEGSKA (reference sequence). The CDR3 nucleotides are TGCAGTGCTAGAGATATGCGTACTAGCACAGATACGCAGTATTTT. Its protein product is CSARDMRTSTDTQYF.

The table lists this clonotype with a few counts. CDR3 region: CASSLMASNTGELFF. CDR3 DNA: TGTGCCAGCAGCTTGATGGCTTCGAACACCGGGGAGCTGTTTTTT. J is TRBJ2-2 and V is TRBV7-9; no firm D call. Deletions cut 3 bases from V and 0 bases from J, with 8 bases between. This CDR3 region has 15 residues. Germline CDR1 SEHNR, CDR2 FQNEAQ (reference sequence). Filled out from reference TRBV7-9 and TRBJ2-2, the complete variable domain reads DTGVSQNPRHKITKRGQNVTFRCDPISEHNRLYWYRQTLGQGPEFLTYFQNEAQLEKSRLLSDRFSAERPKGSFSTLEIQRTEQGDSAMYLCASSLMASNTGELFFGEGSRLTVL.

The table lists this clonotype with a few counts. In DNA form, the CDR3 reads TGTGCCAGCATAGCGGCGAACACCGGGGAGCTGTTTTTT. Amino acids: CASIAANTGELFF. V usage is TRBV6-2 or TRBV6-3 and J usage is TRBJ2-2, with D possibly being TRBD2 (6 bases). The CDR3 covers 13 residues. From germline, CDR1 is MNHEY and CDR2 SVGEGT. V gave up 7 bases and J gave up 0 bases, with 6 bases separating them.

As regards this clonotype: Possible read error: a much larger clone is one base away. The genes are TRBV27 and TRBJ1-2, with TRBD1 as a possible D gene (5 bases). The CDR3 runs 16 residues. Germline loops: CDR1 MNHEY, CDR2 SMNVEV (reference sequence). V was trimmed by 2 bases and J by 9 bases, leaving 22 bases between them. CDR3 in amino acids: CASSLRGGAGWGSYTF. CDR3 DNA sequence: TGTGCCAGCAGTTTACGGGGCGGGGCAGGTTGGGGCAGCTACACCTTC.

This clonotype was detected many times. The genes are TRBV28 and TRBJ1-5; 7 nucleotides line up with TRBD1. The CDR3 runs to 18 residues. V shed 3 bases and J 3 bases; nucleotides not matched to a gene: 14. Germline CDR1 is MDHEN and CDR2 is SYDVKM. CDR3 nucleotides: TGTGCCAGCAGTTTTGGTTGGGACAGCCTCCTAAACAATCAGCCCCAGCATTTT. Translation gives CASSFGWDSLLNNQPQHF.

This clonotype has at least ten counts. This sequence joins TRBV29-1 and TRBJ2-1; D perhaps matches TRBD1 (5 bases). Germline V gives CDR1 SQVTM, CDR2 ANQGSEA. V was clipped by 7 bases and J by 7 bases, with 14 bases between them. The CDR3 covers 12 residues. The CDR3 reads CSAVGRFNEQFF. CDR3 DNA: TGCAGCGCCGTGGGGCGGTTTAATGAGCAGTTCTTC.